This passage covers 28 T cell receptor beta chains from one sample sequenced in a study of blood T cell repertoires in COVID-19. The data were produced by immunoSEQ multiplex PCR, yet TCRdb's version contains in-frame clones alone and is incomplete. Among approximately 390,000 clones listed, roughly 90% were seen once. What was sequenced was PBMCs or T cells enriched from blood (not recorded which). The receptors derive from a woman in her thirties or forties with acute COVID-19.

CDR3 nucleotides: TGTGCCAGCAGCCGCCCCGGGACCGGGGAGCTGTTTTTT. Translated, it gives CASSRPGTGELFF. V gene TRBV7-7 combines with J gene TRBJ2-2; D call uncertain. CDR1 is SSHAT and CDR2 is FNYEAQ in the germline V gene (reference sequence). The V end was cut by 5 bases, the J end by 5 bases, with 9 bases between. The CDR3 covers 13 residues.

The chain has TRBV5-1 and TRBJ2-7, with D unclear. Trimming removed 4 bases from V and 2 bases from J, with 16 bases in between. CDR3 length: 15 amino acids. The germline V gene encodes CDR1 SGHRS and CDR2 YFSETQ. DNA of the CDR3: TGCGCCAGCAGCCCAAGCCCGGCCCGGGCCTACGAGCAGTACTTC. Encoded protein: CASSPSPARAYEQYF.

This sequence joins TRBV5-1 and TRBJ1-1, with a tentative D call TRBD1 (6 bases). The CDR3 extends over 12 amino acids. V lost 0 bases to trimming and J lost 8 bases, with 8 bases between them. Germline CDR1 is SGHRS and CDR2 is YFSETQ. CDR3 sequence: CASSLGQAEAFF. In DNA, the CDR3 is TGCGCCAGCAGCTTGGGACAGGCGGAAGCTTTCTTT.

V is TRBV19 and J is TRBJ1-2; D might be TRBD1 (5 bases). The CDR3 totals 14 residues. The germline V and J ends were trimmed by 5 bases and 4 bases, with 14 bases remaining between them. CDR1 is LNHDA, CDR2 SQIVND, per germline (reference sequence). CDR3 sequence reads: CASSVQGSAYGYTF. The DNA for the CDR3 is TGTGCCAGTAGTGTCCAGGGCTCCGCCTATGGCTACACCTTC.

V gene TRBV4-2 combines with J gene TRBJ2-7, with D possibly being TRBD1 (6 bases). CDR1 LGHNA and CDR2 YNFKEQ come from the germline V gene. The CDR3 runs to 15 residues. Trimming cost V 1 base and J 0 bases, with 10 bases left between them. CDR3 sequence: CASSQVRGSSYEQYF. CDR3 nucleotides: TGTGCCAGCAGCCAAGTTAGGGGGAGCTCCTACGAGCAGTACTTC.

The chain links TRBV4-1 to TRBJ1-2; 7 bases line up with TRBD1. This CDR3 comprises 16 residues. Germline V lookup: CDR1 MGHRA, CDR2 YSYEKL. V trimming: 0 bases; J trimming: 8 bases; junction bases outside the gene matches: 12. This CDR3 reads CASSQDHRGPRWGYTF. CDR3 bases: TGCGCCAGCAGCCAAGATCACAGGGGCCCGCGGTGGGGCTACACCTTC.

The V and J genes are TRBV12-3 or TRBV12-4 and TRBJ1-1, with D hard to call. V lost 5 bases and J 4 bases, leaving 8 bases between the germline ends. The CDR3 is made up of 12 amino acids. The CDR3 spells CASSPPGTEAFF. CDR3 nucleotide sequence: TGTGCCAGCAGTCCGCCCGGCACTGAAGCTTTCTTT.

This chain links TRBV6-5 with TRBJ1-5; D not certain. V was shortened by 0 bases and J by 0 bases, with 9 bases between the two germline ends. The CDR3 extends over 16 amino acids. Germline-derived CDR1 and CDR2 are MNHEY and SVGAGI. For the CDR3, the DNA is TGTGCCAGCAGTTACTCGCCAGATTATAGCAATCAGCCCCAGCATTTT. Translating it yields CASSYSPDYSNQPQHF.

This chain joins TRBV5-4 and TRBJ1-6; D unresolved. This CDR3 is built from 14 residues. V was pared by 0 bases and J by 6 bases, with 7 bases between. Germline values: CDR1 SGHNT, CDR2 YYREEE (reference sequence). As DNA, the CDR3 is TGTGCCAGCAGCTTGGAACAGTTTAATTCACCCCTCCACTTT. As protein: CASSLEQFNSPLHF.

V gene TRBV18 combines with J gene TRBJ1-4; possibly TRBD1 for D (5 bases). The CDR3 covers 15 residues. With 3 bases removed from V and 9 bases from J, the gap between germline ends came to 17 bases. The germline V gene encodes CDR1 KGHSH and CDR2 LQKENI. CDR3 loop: CASSPQGRNKKKLFF. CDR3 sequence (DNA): TGTGCCAGCTCACCGCAGGGTCGAAATAAAAAAAAACTGTTTTTT. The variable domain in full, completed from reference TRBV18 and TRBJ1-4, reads NAGVMQNPRHLVRRRGQEARLRCSPMKGHSHVYWYRQLPEEGLKFMVYLQKENIIDESGMPKERFSAEFPKEGPSILRIQQVVRGDSAAYFCASSPQGRNKKKLFFGSGTQLSVL.

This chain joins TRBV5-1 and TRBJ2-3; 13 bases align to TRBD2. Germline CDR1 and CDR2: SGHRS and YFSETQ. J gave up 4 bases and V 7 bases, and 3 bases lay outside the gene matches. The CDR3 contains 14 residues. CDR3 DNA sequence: TGCGCCAGCTACGGACTAGCGGGGGCAGATACGCAGTATTTT. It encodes CASYGLAGADTQYF. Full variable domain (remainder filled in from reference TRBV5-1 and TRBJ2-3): KAGVTQTPRYLIKTRGQQVTLSCSPISGHRSVSWYQQTPGQGLQFLFEYFSETQRNKGNFPGRFSGRQFSNSRSEMNVSTLELGDSALYLCASYGLAGADTQYFGPGTRLTVL.

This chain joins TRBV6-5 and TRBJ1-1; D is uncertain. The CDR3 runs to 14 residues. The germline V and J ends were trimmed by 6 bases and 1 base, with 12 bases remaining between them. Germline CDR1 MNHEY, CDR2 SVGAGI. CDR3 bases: TGTGCCAGCAGGTTTGTGGGAGGGAACACTGAAGCTTTCTTT. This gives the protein CASRFVGGNTEAFF.

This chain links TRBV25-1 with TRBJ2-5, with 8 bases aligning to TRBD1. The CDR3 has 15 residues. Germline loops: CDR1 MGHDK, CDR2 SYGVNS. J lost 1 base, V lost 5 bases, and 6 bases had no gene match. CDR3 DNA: TGTGCCAGCAGTCTCCGGACAGGGATCCAAGAGACCCAGTACTTC. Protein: CASSLRTGIQETQYF.

In nucleotides, the CDR3 is TGTGCCAGCAGCCACCCGGGACAGGTGAACACTGAAGCTTTCTTT. Its translation is CASSHPGQVNTEAFF. The chain is built from TRBV3-1 (or the pseudogene TRBV3-2) and TRBJ1-1; 8 bases agree with TRBD1. Germline CDR1 and CDR2: LGHDT and YNNKEL (reference sequence). The CDR3 extends over 15 amino acids. V lost 3 bases and J lost 0; bases outside the gene matches: 3.

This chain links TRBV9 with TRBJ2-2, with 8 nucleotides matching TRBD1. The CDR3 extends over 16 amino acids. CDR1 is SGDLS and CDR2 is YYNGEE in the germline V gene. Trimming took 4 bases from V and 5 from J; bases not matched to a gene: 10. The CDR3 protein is CASSFRTGLGTGELFF. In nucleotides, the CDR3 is TGTGCCAGCAGCTTTCGGACAGGGCTTGGGACCGGGGAGCTGTTTTTT.

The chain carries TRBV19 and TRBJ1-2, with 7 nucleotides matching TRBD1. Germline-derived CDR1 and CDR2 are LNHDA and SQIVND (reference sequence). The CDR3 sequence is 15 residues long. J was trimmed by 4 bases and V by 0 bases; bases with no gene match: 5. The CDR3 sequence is CASSIDPGTAYGYTF. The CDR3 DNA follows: TGTGCCAGTAGTATAGATCCCGGGACAGCCTATGGCTACACCTTC. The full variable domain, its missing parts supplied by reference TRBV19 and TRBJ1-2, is DGGITQSPKYLFRKEGQNVTLSCEQNLNHDAMYWYRQDPGQGLRLIYYSQIVNDFQKGDIAEGYSVSREKKESFPLTVTSAQKNPTAFYLCASSIDPGTAYGYTFGSGTRLTVV.

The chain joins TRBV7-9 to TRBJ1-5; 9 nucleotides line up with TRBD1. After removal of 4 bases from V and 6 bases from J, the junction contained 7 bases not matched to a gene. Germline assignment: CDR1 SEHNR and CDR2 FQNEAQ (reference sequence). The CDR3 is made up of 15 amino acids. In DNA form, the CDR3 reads TGTGCCAGCAGCTCCGGGACAGGGTATCGTCAGCCCCAGCATTTT. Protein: CASSSGTGYRQPQHF.

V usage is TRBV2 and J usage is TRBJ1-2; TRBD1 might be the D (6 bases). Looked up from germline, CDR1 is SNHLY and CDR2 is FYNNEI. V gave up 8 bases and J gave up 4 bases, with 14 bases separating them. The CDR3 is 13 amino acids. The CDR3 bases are TGTGCCAGCCTGGGGGCGAAGAGCTATGGCTACACCTTC. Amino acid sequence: CASLGAKSYGYTF.

As DNA, the CDR3 is TGCAGCGTTGAACCGGAGGGAGGGCAATCAGGAGGCTACACCTTC. It specifies CSVEPEGGQSGGYTF. J is TRBJ1-2 and V is TRBV29-1; D unresolved. The germline CDR1 and CDR2 sequences are SQVTM and ANQGSEA. The length of the CDR3 is 15 residues. V was pared by 2 bases and J by 8 bases, with 21 bases between.

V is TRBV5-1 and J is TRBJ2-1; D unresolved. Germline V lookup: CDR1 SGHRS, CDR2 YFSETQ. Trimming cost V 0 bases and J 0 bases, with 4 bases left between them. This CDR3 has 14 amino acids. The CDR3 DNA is TGCGCCAGCAGCTTGGATAGCTCCTACAATGAGCAGTTCTTC. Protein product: CASSLDSSYNEQFF.

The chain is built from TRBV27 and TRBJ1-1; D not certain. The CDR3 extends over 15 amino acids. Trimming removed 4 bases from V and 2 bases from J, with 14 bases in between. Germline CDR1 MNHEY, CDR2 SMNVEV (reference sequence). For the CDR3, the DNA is TGTGCCAGCAGTTCTCCGGCGGTGGGTAACACTGAAGCTTTCTTT. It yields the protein CASSSPAVGNTEAFF.

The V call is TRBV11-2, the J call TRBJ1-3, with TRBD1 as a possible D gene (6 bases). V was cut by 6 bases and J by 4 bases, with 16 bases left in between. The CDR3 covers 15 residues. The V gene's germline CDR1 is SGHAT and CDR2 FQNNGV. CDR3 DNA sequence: TGTGCCAGCAGTCTTGGGGGGGCTGACGGAAACACCATATATTTT. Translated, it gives CASSLGGADGNTIYF.

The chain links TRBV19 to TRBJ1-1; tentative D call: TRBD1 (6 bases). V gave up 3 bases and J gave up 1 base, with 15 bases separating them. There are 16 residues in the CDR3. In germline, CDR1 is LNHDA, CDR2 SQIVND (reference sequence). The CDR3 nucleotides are TGTGCCAGTAGTATCTGGGTTGGGGACAAGAACACTGAAGCTTTCTTT. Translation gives CASSIWVGDKNTEAFF.

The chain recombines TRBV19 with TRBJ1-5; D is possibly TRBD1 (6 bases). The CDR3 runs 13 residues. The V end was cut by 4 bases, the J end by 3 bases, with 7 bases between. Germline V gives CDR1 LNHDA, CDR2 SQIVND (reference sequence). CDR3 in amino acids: CASSKGVNQPQHF. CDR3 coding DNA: TGTGCCAGTAGTAAGGGGGTCAATCAGCCCCAGCATTTT.

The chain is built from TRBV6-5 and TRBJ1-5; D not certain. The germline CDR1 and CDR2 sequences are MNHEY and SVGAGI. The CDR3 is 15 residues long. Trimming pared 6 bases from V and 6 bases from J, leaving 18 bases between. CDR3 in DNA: TGTGCCAGCAGCCCCCTTCTGACCTCGGGTCAGCCCCAGCATTTT. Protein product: CASSPLLTSGQPQHF.

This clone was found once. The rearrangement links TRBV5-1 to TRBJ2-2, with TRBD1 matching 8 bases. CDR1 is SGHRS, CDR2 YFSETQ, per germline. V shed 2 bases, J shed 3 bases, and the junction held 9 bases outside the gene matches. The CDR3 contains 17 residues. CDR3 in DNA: TGCGCCAGCAGCTTCGCCGACAGGGGCAGTGACACCGGGGAGCTGTTTTTT. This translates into CASSFADRGSDTGELFF.

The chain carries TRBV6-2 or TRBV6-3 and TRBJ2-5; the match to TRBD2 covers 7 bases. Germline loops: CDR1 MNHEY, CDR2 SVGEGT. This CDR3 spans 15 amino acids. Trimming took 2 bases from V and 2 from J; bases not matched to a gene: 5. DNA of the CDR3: TGTGCCAGCAGTTACGTTGCGGGGGTGCAAGAGACCCAGTACTTC. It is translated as CASSYVAGVQETQYF.

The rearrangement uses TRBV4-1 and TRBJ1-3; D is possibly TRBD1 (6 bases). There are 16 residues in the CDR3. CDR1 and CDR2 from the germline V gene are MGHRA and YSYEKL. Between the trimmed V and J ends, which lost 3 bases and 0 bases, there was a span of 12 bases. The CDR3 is CASSQLTGFSGNTIYF. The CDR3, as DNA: TGCGCCAGCAGCCAGTTGACAGGCTTCTCTGGAAACACCATATATTTT.